These 23 T cell receptor beta chains were sequenced from one sample in a study of shared clonotypes between healthy human individuals. Sequencing was performed with immunoSEQ multiplex PCR; in TCRdb, only in-frame clones are kept and a portion is missing. The sample gives roughly 500,000 clones, approximately 79% of which show up once; roughly 13% is in the top ten. The specimen sequenced was PBMCs. The receptors derive from a woman aged 40 to 50 in good health. Some clones in this sample may be carry-over from other donors' samples.

The rearrangement links TRBV18 to TRBJ1-2; D is undetermined. CDR3 length: 13 amino acids. Germline CDR1 KGHSH, CDR2 LQKENI. Trimming cost V 2 bases and J 3 bases, with 7 bases left between them. Written as DNA, the CDR3 is TGTGCCAGCTCACCAGAGGGAGACTATGGCTACACCTTC. This sequence encodes CASSPEGDYGYTF. Full variable domain (outside the CDR3, taken from reference TRBV18 and TRBJ1-2): NAGVMQNPRHLVRRRGQEARLRCSPMKGHSHVYWYRQLPEEGLKFMVYLQKENIIDESGMPKERFSAEFPKEGPSILRIQQVVRGDSAAYFCASSPEGDYGYTFGSGTRLTVV.

In its sample, this clone was seen a few times. The chain has TRBV7-2 and TRBJ2-5, with 7 bases lining up with TRBD2. Germline V gene data show CDR1 as SGHTA and CDR2 as FQGNSA. This CDR3 has 15 residues. V lost 6 bases and J lost 0; bases outside the gene matches: 7. Here the CDR3 reads CASSSSLANQETQYF. The CDR3 bases are TGTGCCAGCAGTTCATCACTAGCGAACCAAGAGACCCAGTACTTC.

The chain recombines TRBV4-1 with TRBJ2-2; 13 positions agree with TRBD2. This CDR3 contains 16 residues. Germline V CDR1 and CDR2: MGHRA, YSYEKL. V trimming: 3 bases; J trimming: 6 bases; junction bases outside the gene matches: 4. The CDR3 DNA is TGCGCCAGCAGCCAGGGACTAGCGGGAAAGTCCGGGGAGCTGTTTTTT. Translation: CASSQGLAGKSGELFF.

The CDR3 loop reads CASSFSGYGGELFF. In DNA form, the CDR3 reads TGTGCCAGCAGCTTTTCGGGGTACGGCGGGGAGCTGTTTTTT. V usage is TRBV7-3 and J usage is TRBJ2-2; D perhaps matches TRBD2 (5 bases). CDR3 length equals 14 residues. V was cut by 3 bases and J by 7 bases, with 12 bases left in between. The germline CDR1 and CDR2 sequences are SGHTA and FQGTGA.

This chain connects TRBV6-1 to TRBJ1-4; D remains unclear. Trimming left V 4 bases short and J 12 bases short, with 6 bases between. The germline V gene encodes CDR1 MNHNS and CDR2 SASEGT. CDR3 length equals 10 residues. CDR3 region: CASSALELFF. CDR3 in DNA: TGTGCCAGCAGTGCGTTAGAACTGTTTTTT.

The V and J genes are TRBV6-5 and TRBJ2-7, with 8 nucleotides matching TRBD2. Germline CDR1 MNHEY, CDR2 SVGAGI. V lost 5 bases, J lost 7 bases, and 1 base stayed unmatched. The CDR3 totals 11 residues. CDR3 loop: CASSREGEQYF. The CDR3 coding sequence is TGTGCCAGCAGTCGGGAGGGAGAGCAGTACTTC.

This clone was seen only a few times. V gene TRBV2 combines with J gene TRBJ1-5; D is unclear. Germline V gene sequence: CDR1 SNHLY, CDR2 FYNNEI. There are 14 residues in the CDR3. The V gene lost 1 base and the J gene lost 2 bases, with 6 bases spanning the gap. In DNA, the CDR3 is TGTGCCAGCAGTGAAGTAACAGGCAATCAGCCCCAGCATTTT. Encoded protein: CASSEVTGNQPQHF.

This clone was counted once. DNA of the CDR3: TGCAGCGTTGGGACAGTAAACTCTGGGGCCAACGTCCTGACTTTC. Amino acids: CSVGTVNSGANVLTF. J is TRBJ2-6 and V is TRBV29-1; TRBD1 might be the D (6 bases). Germline V gives CDR1 SQVTM, CDR2 ANQGSEA. Trimming took 4 bases from V and 0 from J, leaving 10 bases between them. CDR3 length: 15 amino acids. The entire variable domain, with the rest obtained from reference TRBV29-1 and TRBJ2-6, is as follows: SAVISQKPSRDICQRGTSLTIQCQVDSQVTMMFWYRQQPGQSLTLIATANQGSEATYESGFVIDKFPISRPNLTFSTLTVSNMSPEDSSIYLCSVGTVNSGANVLTFGAGSRLTVL.

The chain combines TRBV6-6 with TRBJ1-1, with D uncertain. Trimming pared 0 bases from V and 1 base from J, leaving 3 bases between. Germline V gene sequence: CDR1 MNHNY, CDR2 SVGAGI (reference sequence). The CDR3 has 13 residues. CDR3 sequence: CASSYSRNTEAFF. CDR3 in DNA: TGTGCCAGCAGTTACTCGAGGAACACTGAAGCTTTCTTT.

The chain has TRBV5-5 and TRBJ2-3; tentatively, D is TRBD2 (5 bases). Germline CDR1 SGHKS, CDR2 YYEKEE (reference sequence). V was shortened by 1 base and J by 1 base, with 10 bases between the two germline ends. The CDR3 runs 15 residues. The CDR3 DNA reads TGTGCCAGCAGCTTGAGGGAGACCCGCACAGATACGCAGTATTTT. Its translation: CASSLRETRTDTQYF.

This clone was observed many times. The V gene is TRBV30, the J gene TRBJ1-1, with unresolved D. Germline V gives CDR1 GTSNPN, CDR2 SVGIG (reference sequence). There are 14 residues in the CDR3. Trimming shortened V by 1 base and J by 1 base, and 10 bases separated the two germline ends. The CDR3 region is CAWSAWGRNTEAFF. The CDR3 DNA is TGTGCCTGGAGTGCTTGGGGAAGGAACACTGAAGCTTTCTTT. The full variable domain, rest sourced from reference TRBV30 and TRBJ1-1, is SQTIHQWPATLVQPVGSPLSLECTVEGTSNPNLYWYRQAAGRGLQLLFYSVGIGQISSEVPQNLSASRPQDRQFILSSKKLLLSDSGFYLCAWSAWGRNTEAFFGQGTRLTVV.

The sample holds one count of this clone. CDR3 nucleotide sequence: TGTGCCAGCAGCCCCACCGGGACTAGCGGTTGGACGCAGTATTTT. It yields the protein CASSPTGTSGWTQYF. This chain links TRBV7-3 with TRBJ2-3; 11 nucleotides agree with TRBD2. The CDR3 is made up of 15 amino acids. CDR1 and CDR2 from the germline V gene are SGHTA and FQGTGA. V gave up 5 bases and J gave up 9 bases; unmatched junction bases: 10.

This chain joins TRBV28 and TRBJ2-7, with no clear D. CDR1 and CDR2 from the germline V gene are MDHEN and SYDVKM. V was cut by 2 bases and J by 6 bases, with 14 bases left in between. The CDR3 length is 14 residues. The CDR3 sequence is CASSLARRQSEQYF. In DNA form, the CDR3 reads TGTGCCAGCAGTTTAGCTAGAAGACAAAGCGAGCAGTACTTC. The full variable domain, with the rest looked up from reference TRBV28 and TRBJ2-7, is DVKVTQSSRYLVKRTGEKVFLECVQDMDHENMFWYRQDPGLGLRLIYFSYDVKMKEKGDIPEGYSVSREKKERFSLILESASTNQTSMYLCASSLARRQSEQYFGPGTRLTVT.

This rearrangement joins TRBV7-2 to TRBJ2-7, with 12 bases identical to TRBD2. This CDR3 has 16 amino acids. The V gene end was trimmed by 4 bases and the J gene end by 4 bases; junction bases not matched to a gene: 8. The germline V gene has CDR1 SGHTA and CDR2 FQGNSA. The CDR3 sequence: CASSSRTSGKPYEQYF. The DNA of the CDR3 is TGTGCCAGCAGCTCCAGGACTAGCGGGAAACCTTACGAGCAGTACTTC.

The V gene is TRBV28, the J gene TRBJ1-2, with 11 bases matching TRBD1. There are 13 residues in the CDR3. Germline loops: CDR1 MDHEN, CDR2 SYDVKM. This CDR3 is CGSGQGGFYGYTF. Here the CDR3 DNA reads TGTGGGTCGGGACAGGGGGGATTCTATGGCTACACCTTC.

The J gene is TRBJ1-2, the V gene TRBV5-1; 8 nucleotides match TRBD1. This CDR3 is 17 amino acids long. Germline V gene lookup returns CDR1 SGHRS and CDR2 YFSETQ. The junction had 13 bases not matched to a gene; V was cut back by 0 bases and J by 6 bases. The CDR3 loop reads CASSLVVEGRGQHGYTF. For the CDR3, the DNA is TGCGCCAGCAGCTTGGTAGTCGAGGGCAGGGGGCAGCATGGCTACACCTTC.

CDR3 DNA sequence: TGTGCCAGCAGCCACAGGTTCGACTCGCTCTACAATGAGCAGTTCTTC. Translated: CASSHRFDSLYNEQFF. The rearrangement uses TRBV5-6 and TRBJ2-1, with a possible D match to TRBD1 (5 bases). The CDR3 totals 16 residues. Germline CDR1 reads SGHDT; CDR2 reads YYEEEE. With 4 bases removed from V and 3 bases from J, the gap between germline ends came to 17 bases.

This chain uses TRBV2 with TRBJ1-2; 9 nucleotides line up with TRBD1. Germline V gives CDR1 SNHLY, CDR2 FYNNEI. The CDR3 extends over 15 amino acids. V was clipped by 6 bases and J by 5 bases; unmatched bases: 10. CDR3 DNA sequence: TGTGCCAGCAGCACCGGGACAGGGTTTGGGTATGGCTACACCTTC. Translating gives CASSTGTGFGYGYTF.

V usage is TRBV5-4 and J usage is TRBJ2-3; 7 bases agree with TRBD2. The germline V gene encodes CDR1 SGHNT and CDR2 YYREEE (reference sequence). Unmatched junction bases numbered 3, after V lost 4 bases and J lost 7 bases. The CDR3 has 12 residues. The CDR3 bases are TGTGCCAGCAGCCCGGGGGGTAATACGCAGTATTTT. Protein sequence: CASSPGGNTQYF.

The J gene is TRBJ2-7, the V gene TRBV7-6; D is tentatively TRBD1 or TRBD2 (5 bases each). Per the germline V gene, CDR1 is SGHVS and CDR2 is FNYEAQ. This CDR3 region has 14 residues. The ends were cut back, 5 bases at V and 2 bases at J, with 13 bases in the middle. The DNA for the CDR3 is TGTGCCAGCAGCCAGAGGGACCGAGCCTACGAGCAGTACTTC. This translates into CASSQRDRAYEQYF.

The V call is TRBV5-1, the J call TRBJ2-7, with a tentative D call TRBD2 (6 bases). The CDR3 runs to 15 residues. Germline CDR1 reads SGHRS; CDR2 reads YFSETQ. V was pared by 0 bases and J by 0 bases, with 10 bases between. The CDR3 DNA reads TGCGCCAGCAGCTTGGCCGGGGGAATCTCCTACGAGCAGTACTTC. The encoded protein is CASSLAGGISYEQYF.

This sequence joins TRBV28 and TRBJ2-1, with a tentative D call TRBD1 (6 bases). Trimming took off 5 bases at V and 6 bases at J, with 14 bases between the two ends. There are 14 residues in the CDR3. Germline loops: CDR1 MDHEN, CDR2 SYDVKM. Written as DNA, the CDR3 is TGTGCCAGCAGTCTTGGACAGCCCGGCAATGAGCAGTTCTTC. Translation gives CASSLGQPGNEQFF. The whole variable domain, filled in from reference TRBV28 and TRBJ2-1, reads DVKVTQSSRYLVKRTGEKVFLECVQDMDHENMFWYRQDPGLGLRLIYFSYDVKMKEKGDIPEGYSVSREKKERFSLILESASTNQTSMYLCASSLGQPGNEQFFGPGTRLTVL.

This clone was counted once. This sequence joins TRBV5-1 and TRBJ1-1, with D hard to call. This CDR3 region has 13 residues. Germline V gene data show CDR1 as SGHRS and CDR2 as YFSETQ. The V end was cut by 1 base, the J end by 1 base, with 5 bases between. This chain's CDR3 is CASSLSTNTEAFF. The CDR3 coding sequence is TGCGCCAGCAGCTTGTCCACGAACACTGAAGCTTTCTTT.